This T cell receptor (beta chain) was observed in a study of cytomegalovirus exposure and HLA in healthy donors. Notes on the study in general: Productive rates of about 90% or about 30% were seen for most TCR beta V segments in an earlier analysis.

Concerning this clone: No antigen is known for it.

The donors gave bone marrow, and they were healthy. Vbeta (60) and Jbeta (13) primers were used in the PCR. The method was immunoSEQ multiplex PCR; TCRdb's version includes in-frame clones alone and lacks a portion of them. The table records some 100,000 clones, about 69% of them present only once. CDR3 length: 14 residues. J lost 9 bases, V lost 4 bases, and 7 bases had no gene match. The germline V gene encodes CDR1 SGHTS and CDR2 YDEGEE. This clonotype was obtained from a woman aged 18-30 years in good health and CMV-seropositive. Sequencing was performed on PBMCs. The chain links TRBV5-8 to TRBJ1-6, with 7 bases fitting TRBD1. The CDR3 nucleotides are TGTGCCAGCAGCAAGGGACAGCTCCTTTCACCCCTCCACTTT. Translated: CASSKGQLLSPLHF.